This TCR beta chain derives from a study of shared clonotypes between healthy human individuals. Only in-frame clones appear in the TCRdb table, and some are missing; sequencing was by immunoSEQ multiplex PCR. The sample yields 490,000 or so clones, roughly 85% seen once. Looked up from germline, CDR1 is SGHTA and CDR2 is FQGTGA. The CDR3 has 15 amino acids. V was cut by 0 bases and J by 0 bases, with 5 bases left in between. The chain carries TRBV7-3 and TRBJ2-2; D is uncertain. This clonotype was obtained from a woman aged 40 to 50 in good health. Some clones in this sample may be carry-over from other donors' samples. Sequencing was performed on PBMCs. DNA for the CDR3: TGTGCCAGCAGCTTAACAGCCGCGAACACCGGGGAGCTGTTTTTT. It translates to CASSLTAANTGELFF.